The clone carrying this T cell receptor beta chain was observed at least ten times. Its antigen is unknown. Germline loops: CDR1 LGHNA, CDR2 YNFKEQ. The CDR3 is made up of 15 amino acids. V shed 1 base, J shed 8 bases, and the junction held 5 bases outside the gene matches. These data originate in a study of identical twins. It was template switching that added a universal primer site, and there were unique molecular identifiers on the cDNA. From the 5' RACE reads, TCRdb called clonotypes with MiXCR, one entry per CDR3 protein. The sample lists about 280,000 distinct CDR3 sequences; about 8% were seen once. The study, taken as a whole, reports: Within monozygotic twins, out-of-frame TCR alpha sharing was underestimated by the models.

The same data also contributed to another study, on yellow fever vaccine responses in identical twins.

This sequence originates from a woman aged 18-29 years in good health. The sequenced material came from memory (CD45RO+) T cells sorted from blood. The J gene is TRBJ2-1, the V gene TRBV4-2, with 10 positions matching TRBD2. In DNA, the CDR3 is TGTGCCAGCAGCCAAGTCGCTAGCGGGAGTGATGAGCAGTTCTTC. This translates into CASSQVASGSDEQFF.